Shown below are 29 T cell receptor beta chains from a single sample sequenced in a study of cytomegalovirus exposure and HLA in healthy donors (dated by TCRdb to the late 2010s). Libraries came from the immunoSEQ multiplex PCR assay. For the multiplex PCR, a mixture combining 60 forward primers for TCR Vbeta segments and 13 reverse primers for TCR Jbeta segments was used. The table comes from immuneACCESS by way of TCRdb, which keeps in-frame sequences with V and J called. Part of the clones is missing from these tables; in studies checked, under half for an unresolved V gene and the rest for unknown reasons. Present in this sample are roughly 120,000 clones, about 79% of which were seen just once. The ten largest clones represent 1.5% to 2.5% of the sample. The sequenced sample consisted of PBMCs. These receptors originate from a middle-aged man in good health and CMV-seronegative.

In its sample, this clone was seen once. This chain uses TRBV4-2 with TRBJ2-5; 10 bases map to TRBD2. The J call is uncertain, as TRBJ2-7 better fits the DNA end. The CDR3 sequence is 17 residues long. The germline gives CDR1 LGHNA, CDR2 YNFKEQ. The CDR3 is CASSQISSGGSSYEQYF. In nucleotides, the CDR3 is TGTGCCAGCAGCCAAATCTCTAGCGGGGGATCGTCGTACGAGCAGTACTTC.

Here the CDR3 reads CASSQNTGFSGNTIYF. The CDR3 DNA is TGCGCCAGCAGCCAAAATACAGGGTTCTCTGGAAACACCATATATTTT. This chain uses TRBV4-3 with TRBJ1-3, with D possibly being TRBD1 (6 bases). From germline, CDR1 is LGHNA and CDR2 YSLEER. V lost 2 bases, J lost 0 bases, and 11 bases lay in between. The CDR3 is 16 residues long.

The chain couples TRBV5-6 to TRBJ2-1, with D possibly matching TRBD1 (6 bases). V dropped 4 bases and J dropped 8 bases, with 19 bases sitting between them. Germline V CDR1 and CDR2: SGHDT, YYEEEE. The CDR3 runs 15 residues. Here the CDR3 reads CASSPMTGMEDEQFF. Here the CDR3 DNA reads TGTGCCAGCAGCCCTATGACAGGAATGGAGGATGAGCAGTTCTTC.

This clone appeared a few times. The gene calls are TRBV7-8 and TRBJ1-2; D remains unclear. The V gene's germline CDR1 is SGHVS and CDR2 FQNEAQ. Trimming removed 5 bases at V and 8 bases at J, with 15 bases between. This CDR3 region has 13 residues. CDR3 residues: CASSPSPGEGYTF. The DNA for the CDR3 is TGTGCCAGCAGCCCAAGTCCCGGAGAGGGCTACACCTTC.

The V gene is TRBV6-6, the J gene TRBJ1-1, with 9 bases that match TRBD1. Germline CDR1 reads MNHNY; CDR2 reads SVGAGI (reference sequence). V lost 6 bases, J lost 2 bases, and 4 bases stayed unmatched. CDR3 length equals 14 residues. CDR3 sequence (DNA): TGTGCCAGCAGGCGGACAGGGGCAAACACTGAAGCTTTCTTT. Translated, it gives CASRRTGANTEAFF.

The sample holds a few counts of this clone. The chain employs TRBV9 and TRBJ2-1; 13 nucleotides match TRBD2. With 4 bases clipped from V and 7 bases from J, the junction kept 8 bases outside the gene matches. Germline CDR1 reads SGDLS; CDR2 reads YYNGEE. This CDR3 has 16 residues. CDR3 in DNA: TGTGCCAGCAGCAGACAACTAGCGGGGGGGTCAAATGAGCAGTTCTTC. Translation: CASSRQLAGGSNEQFF.

The chain joins TRBV4-2 to TRBJ2-7; the D gene is possibly TRBD2 (6 bases). Germline lookup yields CDR1 LGHNA and CDR2 YNFKEQ. CDR3 length equals 15 residues. Trimming removed 1 base at V and 3 bases at J, with 13 bases between. Here the CDR3 DNA reads TGTGCCAGCAGCCAAGCTGCGGGAAAGGGCTACGAGCAGTACTTC. Protein: CASSQAAGKGYEQYF.

The chain uses TRBV6-1 and TRBJ2-1; D possibly corresponds to TRBD2 (6 bases). V lost 5 bases and J lost 3, with 14 bases in between. Germline V lookup: CDR1 MNHNS, CDR2 SASEGT. The CDR3 totals 15 residues. In DNA form, the CDR3 reads TGTGCCAGCAGTCGCGGGATCCGGAACTACAATGAGCAGTTCTTC. Its protein is CASSRGIRNYNEQFF.

The chain carries TRBV7-3 and TRBJ2-2, with 11 nucleotides matching TRBD1. This CDR3 is 16 amino acids long. Germline assignment: CDR1 SGHTA and CDR2 FQGTGA. V dropped 5 bases and J dropped 1; count of bases not matched to a gene: 3. The CDR3 loop reads CASSQGTGGNTGELFF. In DNA form, the CDR3 reads TGTGCCAGCAGCCAGGGGACAGGGGGGAACACCGGGGAGCTGTTTTTT.

The J gene is TRBJ1-5, the V gene TRBV6-5; the D gene is possibly TRBD1 (6 bases). V was clipped by 6 bases and J by 1 base, with 10 bases between them. CDR1 and CDR2 (germline): MNHEY, SVGAGI. The CDR3 is 14 amino acids. In DNA, the CDR3 is TGTGCCAGCAGACAGGGAGTAAGCAATCAGCCCCAGCATTTT. It encodes CASRQGVSNQPQHF.

The chain recombines TRBV5-4 with TRBJ2-7, with TRBD1 matching over 9 bases. V lost 4 bases, J lost 5 bases, and 4 bases stayed unmatched. The CDR3 consists of 13 residues. CDR1 is SGHNT, CDR2 YYREEE, per germline (reference sequence). The CDR3 sequence: CASSIQGADEQYV. CDR3 sequence (DNA): TGTGCCAGCAGCATACAGGGGGCGGACGAGCAGTACGTC.

The chain employs TRBV19 and TRBJ2-3, with 8 bases that match TRBD2. The CDR3 runs to 16 residues. CDR1 is LNHDA and CDR2 is SQIVND in the germline V gene (reference sequence). Germline trimming cut 1 base from V and 3 bases from J; bases unmatched to any gene: 6. In nucleotides, the CDR3 is TGTGCCAGTAGTATAGGGTCAGCGGGGGAGACAGATACGCAGTATTTT. This translates into CASSIGSAGETDTQYF.

This clone was seen a handful of times. The chain links TRBV5-1 to TRBJ2-7; 10 bases are shared with TRBD1. Germline values: CDR1 SGHRS, CDR2 YFSETQ. The CDR3 is made up of 15 amino acids. With V trimmed by 4 bases and J by 3 bases, 7 bases remained unmatched. CDR3 loop: CASSIIGTGDYEQYF. The CDR3 DNA reads as TGCGCCAGCAGCATCATTGGGACAGGGGACTACGAGCAGTACTTC.

This clone was seen only a few times. This chain links TRBV11-1 with TRBJ1-2, with D perhaps TRBD1 (5 bases). V dropped 4 bases and J dropped 2 bases, with 8 bases sitting between them. The CDR3 totals 13 residues. Looked up from germline, CDR1 is SGHAT and CDR2 is FQDESV (reference sequence). This CDR3 reads CASSSGLNYGYTF. The CDR3 coding sequence is TGTGCCAGCAGCTCGGGACTCAACTATGGCTACACCTTC.

The V call is TRBV9, the J call TRBJ1-2; a weak D match, TRBD1 (6 bases). There are 14 residues in the CDR3. V lost 0 bases to trimming and J lost 3 bases, with 9 bases between them. Looked up from germline, CDR1 is SGDLS and CDR2 is YYNGEE. The CDR3 here is CASSVVAGDYGYTF. The CDR3 region has the DNA TGTGCCAGCAGCGTAGTCGCAGGGGACTATGGCTACACCTTC.

The rearrangement joins TRBV28 to TRBJ2-3; D ambiguous. Germline V gene lookup returns CDR1 MDHEN and CDR2 SYDVKM. This CDR3 has 13 amino acids. V was cut by 6 bases and J by 5 bases, with 12 bases left in between. The CDR3 bases are TGTGCCAGCAGCCTACCGTCCGTAGATACGCAGTATTTT. Translation: CASSLPSVDTQYF.

CDR3 residues: CASSVGGWAGELFF. CDR3 nucleotides: TGTGCCAGCAGTGTGGGGGGTTGGGCCGGGGAGCTGTTTTTT. The gene calls are TRBV2 and TRBJ2-2, with D possibly matching TRBD2 (6 bases). The ends were cut back, 4 bases at V and 6 bases at J, with 12 bases in the middle. CDR3 length: 14 residues. Germline CDR1 SNHLY, CDR2 FYNNEI.

J is TRBJ2-7 and V is TRBV4-2, with D possibly matching TRBD1 (6 bases). The CDR3 totals 15 residues. V lost 1 base, J lost 5 bases, and 15 bases lay in between. Germline CDR1 and CDR2: LGHNA and YNFKEQ. The CDR3 loop reads CASSQVSGRGDEQYF. The CDR3 coding sequence is TGTGCCAGCAGCCAAGTTTCGGGCAGGGGAGACGAGCAGTACTTC.

The rearrangement joins TRBV4-2 to TRBJ2-3; 8 nucleotides agree with TRBD2. This CDR3 region has 16 residues. Per germline, CDR1 LGHNA and CDR2 YNFKEQ. The V segment lost 2 bases and the J segment 3 bases; nucleotides outside the gene matches: 7. For the CDR3, the DNA is TGTGCCAGCAGCCAACGGGGGGGGCCCCGGACAGATACGCAGTATTTT. Translated, it gives CASSQRGGPRTDTQYF.

This chain joins TRBV9 and TRBJ1-1, with 10 nucleotides matching TRBD1. V gave up 0 bases and J gave up 4 bases; unmatched junction bases: 12. The V gene's germline CDR1 is SGDLS and CDR2 YYNGEE. This CDR3 region has 18 residues. The CDR3 loop is CASSVAGGTGEPPTEAFF. As DNA, the CDR3 is TGTGCCAGCAGCGTAGCGGGGGGGACAGGGGAACCCCCCACTGAAGCTTTCTTT.

With respect to this clone: Distinct nucleotide sequences in the sample also encode this CDR3. CDR3 sequence: CASSVSSNQPQHF. CDR3 DNA: TGTGCCAGCAGCGTCAGTAGCAATCAGCCCCAGCATTTT. This chain connects TRBV9 to TRBJ1-5; D remains ambiguous. The germline CDR1 and CDR2 sequences are SGDLS and YYNGEE. The CDR3 is made up of 13 amino acids. With 2 bases removed from V and 0 bases from J, the gap between germline ends came to 3 bases.

As regards this clone: Its ends do not fully match the called genes, so a read error is possible. V is TRBV7-9 and J is TRBJ1-2; D unresolved. Germline V gene data show CDR1 as SEHNR and CDR2 as FQNEAQ (reference sequence). This CDR3 comprises 13 residues. For the CDR3, the DNA is TGTTCCAGCAGCCCCGCTCAGTTCTATGGCTACACCTTC. This gives the protein CSSSPAQFYGYTF.

The chain links TRBV15 to TRBJ2-1; weak D call: TRBD2 (5 bases). Germline loops: CDR1 LNHNV, CDR2 YYDKDF (reference sequence). V lost 5 bases and J lost 4, with 9 bases in between. CDR3 size: 13 residues. The CDR3 loop is CATSPRRYNEQFF. Here the CDR3 DNA reads TGTGCCACCAGCCCCCGGAGGTACAATGAGCAGTTCTTC.

This rearrangement joins TRBV5-6 to TRBJ2-3; 13 nucleotides align to TRBD2. The CDR3 sequence is 18 residues long. CDR1 and CDR2 (germline): SGHDT, YYEEEE. J was trimmed by 2 bases and V by 3 bases; bases with no gene match: 9. The CDR3: CASSWTSGGPELTDTQYF. CDR3 sequence (DNA): TGTGCCAGCAGCTGGACTAGCGGGGGACCCGAACTCACAGATACGCAGTATTTT.

The J gene is TRBJ2-3, the V gene TRBV9; TRBD2 aligns across 9 bases. Trimming took 1 base from V and 3 from J; bases not matched to a gene: 6. The V gene's germline CDR1 is SGDLS and CDR2 YYNGEE. This CDR3 contains 16 residues. The CDR3 nucleotides are TGTGCCAGCAGCGTAAGGCGGGGGGGCGGAACAGATACGCAGTATTTT. Its translation is CASSVRRGGGTDTQYF.

The chain carries TRBV5-4 and TRBJ2-1; D is possibly TRBD1 (5 bases). Trimming stripped 4 bases from V and 4 bases from J, with 12 bases between. Germline lookup yields CDR1 SGHNT and CDR2 YYREEE (reference sequence). The CDR3 totals 14 residues. The CDR3 sequence is CASSLEGQYNEQFF. The CDR3 DNA follows: TGTGCCAGCAGCCTGGAAGGACAATACAATGAGCAGTTCTTC.

The genes are TRBV9 and TRBJ2-1, with 12 bases aligning to TRBD2. J lost 6 bases, V lost 0 bases, and 4 bases had no gene match. This CDR3 is built from 16 residues. CDR1 and CDR2 (germline): SGDLS, YYNGEE. The CDR3 protein is CASSVDLAGGFNEQFF. The DNA for the CDR3 is TGTGCCAGCAGCGTAGACCTAGCGGGGGGGTTCAATGAGCAGTTCTTC.

This rearrangement joins TRBV6-6 to TRBJ2-1, with 10 nucleotides matching TRBD2. CDR3 length: 16 residues. The germline gives CDR1 MNHNY, CDR2 SVGAGI (reference sequence). The J segment lost 6 bases and the V segment lost 3 bases, leaving 8 bases of the junction unmatched. The CDR3 region has the DNA TGTGCCAGCAGTTATAGTGTAGCGGGGGGCCTCAATGAGCAGTTCTTC. Translating gives CASSYSVAGGLNEQFF.

The gene calls are TRBV5-4 and TRBJ1-5, with D possibly TRBD1 on 6 matching bases. V was pared by 3 bases and J by 6 bases, with 16 bases between. CDR1 is SGHNT, CDR2 YYREEE, per germline (reference sequence). This CDR3 spans 15 amino acids. CDR3 nucleotides: TGTGCCAGCAGCTCGGGCGGGGGCTGGGGTCAGCCCCAGCATTTT. This codes for CASSSGGGWGQPQHF.